The following is a T cell receptor beta chain sequence with its context. What it binds is not known. This sample stems from a study of CD8 T cells in Susac syndrome. Background on the study: Patients with Susac syndrome were therapy-naive, on corticosteroids, or on intravenous immunoglobulin alone at the time that blood was drawn.

Reverse transcription used roughly 0.45 to 1 ug RNA and random hexamers. Amplification of the TCR beta CDR3 was carried out by immunoSEQ multiplex PCR, which spanned a total of 54 Vbeta and 13 Jbeta segments. TCRdb reprocessed the immunoSEQ multiplex PCR reads via MiXCR and lists one record per CDR3 protein. Among about 240,000 distinct CDR3 sequences listed, 90% to 97% were seen once. Study-wide results and limits: Clonal expansion was not observed in the Susac syndrome CD4+ T cell repertoires.

The clonotype was recovered from a human donor with Susac syndrome. Sequencing was done on a sample of CD4+ T cells from PBMCs.

CDR3 nucleotide sequence: TGTGCCACCAGTGTCGCTCCCGGGACTGGAAGCGGGAGTCTCCCAGATACGCAGTATTTT. Translation gives CATSVAPGTGSGSLPDTQYF. The genes are TRBV24-1 and TRBJ2-3; 8 bases line up with TRBD2. V was pared by 5 bases and J by 4 bases, with 22 bases of the junction left unmatched. The CDR3 is 20 residues long. Germline assignment: CDR1 KGHDR and CDR2 SFDVKD.